This TCR beta chain was retrieved from a study of T cells after yellow fever vaccination (dated by TCRdb to the late 2010s). In the study overall: The SMART-Seq v4 Ultra Low Input RNA kit was used to prepare libraries from fractions with low cell numbers. To track T-cell clones before and after primary and booster YFV17D yellow fever vaccination, bulk TCR alpha and beta repertoires were sequenced longitudinally. The cohort comprised two healthy male donors, one aged 18 to 30 and one aged 30 to 39 years. Blood was drawn at multiple timepoints before and after primary and secondary immunization, with bulk PBMC replicates and cell subsets isolated.

Study-level results and caveats: After the booster, most of the clones that had expanded following primary vaccination were detected again (just under 97% of CD4 and roughly 88% of CD8), which suggests that memory was broadly maintained. Because the study included only two donors, the extent to which the findings can be generalized is limited. Computational filtering was needed because FACS-sorted repertoires could contain abundant contaminating clonotypes from the bulk population. A small fraction of clonotypes showed up in both the CD4 and CD8 compartments, probably as a result of convergent recombination. The secondary T-cell response was found to be weaker but faster than the primary response, with a peak reached on day 5 rather than on day 15.

With regard to this clonotype: The antigen this receptor binds is unknown. Base qualities were left out, and no much larger clone turns up one base away.

The CDR3 measures 14 amino acids from cysteine to phenylalanine. The entry retains the CDR3 DNA only, 42 bases that are in frame from base 1. The germline V gene specifies WSHSY as CDR1 and SAAADI as CDR2. V drops 10 bases and J drops 4 bases, leaving 18 bases in between. This sample's treatment or condition label indicates: live attenuated yellow fever vaccine strain. At every blood-draw timepoint, two biological replicates of bulk PBMCs were collected. PBMCs were isolated from peripheral blood using a standard Ficoll-Paque protocol. RNA was extracted with TriZol from bulk PBMCs, CD4 and CD8 fractions, and dextramer-positive and dextramer-negative fractions. Synthesis of TCR cDNA relied on 5'RACE template switching, a step that introduced a universal primer site along with unique molecular identifiers. Priming for cDNA synthesis came from both the TCR alpha and TCR beta constant segments. Two PCR steps were used to amplify libraries, with sample barcodes and sequencing adapters being added in the second step. Libraries were sequenced on Illumina HiSeq 2500 (2x100 bp) or NovaSeq (2x150 bp). In the authors' own workflow: Demultiplexing of reads and collapsing into UMI consensus sequences were performed with MIGEC, and V(D)J alignment was carried out with MiXCR. Clonotypes responding to the vaccine were identified with edgeR on replicate PBMC samples, with the criteria of FDR below 0.01 and a log2 fold change above 5 up to day 15. Bulk clonotypes were assigned CD4 or CD8 identity according to which sequenced CD4 or CD8 repertoire held them at higher abundance. The public reads were run again by TCRdb, first through fastp at Q25 and then through MiXCR, and only productive beta chains were kept. Here each entry gathers all rows of one CDR3 protein and keeps the most common genes and DNA. None of the V and J calls come from the authors' own analysis; TCRdb made them. The sample profile shows 450,000 to 600,000 distinct CDR3 sequences; around an eighth of them were found once. Clones ranked in the top ten supply over 13% of the sample.

The sample consisted of PBMCs, taken on the day of the yellow fever booster vaccination. This clonotype was sampled from a man younger than 45 who received the YFV17D yellow fever vaccine. Recombination connected TRBV10-2 to TRBJ2-3; no D gene can be assigned with confidence. The DNA sequence follows: TGCGCCATTTCGACGGATGAGGCGCCAGATACGCAGTATTTT. Translated, it reads CAISTDEAPDTQYF.